This entry lists 27 T cell receptor beta chains sequenced from one sample in a study of preoperative IRX-2 immunotherapy in early breast cancer (dated by TCRdb to 2018 to 2020). Library construction relied on the immunoSEQ multiplex PCR assay. Here the immuneACCESS table is served through TCRdb, limited to in-frame sequences with V and J called. Missing clones are a known gap in these copies; in checked studies unresolved V genes cover under half, and the rest lacks a known reason. This sample comprises over 30,000 clones, over 85% of them detected only once. Approximately 1.5% of the sample rests with the top ten. This specimen's treatment or condition label, interpreted: preoperative locoregional IRX-2 cytokine immunotherapy. Sequences were derived from tumor tissue, sampled after IRX-2 immunotherapy. These TCRs come from a human donor with breast cancer.

The V call is TRBV6-8, the J call TRBJ2-5; a possible D gene is TRBD1 (8 bases). Between the trimmed V and J ends, which lost 10 bases and 3 bases, there was a span of 15 bases. Germline CDR1 and CDR2: MNHGY and SAAAGT. CDR3 length: 13 amino acids. CDR3 region: CATRTGREETQYF. CDR3 bases: TGTGCCACCAGGACAGGGAGGGAAGAGACCCAGTACTTC.

The chain joins TRBV28 to TRBJ1-2; D gene unclear. The ends were cut back, 4 bases at V and 0 bases at J, with 3 bases in the middle. Germline-derived CDR1 and CDR2 are MDHEN and SYDVKM. The CDR3 totals 12 residues. CDR3 residues: CASSYSNYGYTF. CDR3 in DNA: TGTGCCAGCAGTTACTCTAACTATGGCTACACCTTC.

The chain carries TRBV15 and TRBJ2-1; D is possibly TRBD1 (6 bases). The V gene lost 6 bases and the J gene lost 1 base, with 13 bases spanning the gap. CDR1 and CDR2 from the germline V gene are LNHNV and YYDKDF (reference sequence). The CDR3 spans 15 residues. CDR3 sequence: CATRRGRGSYNEQFF. CDR3 in DNA: TGTGCCACCAGAAGGGGGAGAGGTTCCTACAATGAGCAGTTCTTC.

The genes are TRBV12-5 and TRBJ2-5; 9 nucleotides agree with TRBD1. The V segment lost 5 bases and the J segment 5 bases; nucleotides outside the gene matches: 6. This CDR3 has 14 residues. Germline assignment: CDR1 LGHNT and CDR2 FRNRAP. CDR3 loop: CASGPGQGEETQYF. CDR3 coding DNA: TGTGCTAGTGGTCCGGGACAGGGAGAGGAGACCCAGTACTTC.

This chain connects TRBV4-1 to TRBJ2-1; D uncertain. The CDR3 runs to 15 residues. Per the germline V gene, CDR1 is MGHRA and CDR2 is YSYEKL. V was trimmed by 0 bases and J by 3 bases, leaving 9 bases between them. CDR3 sequence: CASSQDVVNYNEQFF. The CDR3 DNA follows: TGCGCCAGCAGCCAAGATGTAGTGAACTACAATGAGCAGTTCTTC.

The chain combines TRBV19 with TRBJ2-1, with D maybe TRBD2 (5 bases). The ends were cut back, 2 bases at V and 0 bases at J, with 14 bases in the middle. There are 17 residues in the CDR3. Germline CDR1 LNHDA, CDR2 SQIVND (reference sequence). The DNA of the CDR3 is TGTGCCAGTAGTATATCTGAGCGGTGGGGCTCCTACAATGAGCAGTTCTTC. Protein: CASSISERWGSYNEQFF.

This clone was observed once. The chain uses TRBV5-1 and TRBJ2-3, with TRBD1 matching over 7 bases. The CDR3 has 15 amino acids. CDR1 and CDR2 from the germline V gene are SGHRS and YFSETQ. The ends lost 1 base at V and 4 bases at J; junction bases unmatched: 6. Here the CDR3 reads CASSLLGTASDTQYF. The CDR3 nucleotides read TGCGCCAGCAGCTTGTTGGGGACAGCTTCAGATACGCAGTATTTT.

V gene TRBV11-3 combines with J gene TRBJ2-7; maybe TRBD1 (6 bases). CDR1 and CDR2 (germline): SGHNT, YENEEA. The germline V and J ends were trimmed by 5 bases and 3 bases, with 17 bases remaining between them. The CDR3 totals 15 residues. The CDR3, as DNA: TGTGCCAGCAGCGAAGTCGGACAGAACCTCTACGAGCAGTACTTC. It codes for CASSEVGQNLYEQYF.

This clone appeared a single time. The chain couples TRBV7-6 to TRBJ2-5; 7 nucleotides match TRBD1. V gave up 5 bases and J gave up 3 bases; unmatched junction bases: 9. The CDR3 is 15 residues long. Germline CDR1 and CDR2: SGHVS and FNYEAQ. The DNA for the CDR3 is TGTGCCAGCAGCCAAGGGACAGTCGGAAAAGAGACCCAGTACTTC. Amino acids: CASSQGTVGKETQYF.

J is TRBJ1-2 and V is TRBV11-3; maybe TRBD1 (5 bases). The CDR3 is 15 amino acids. In germline, CDR1 is SGHNT, CDR2 YENEEA. V was pared by 6 bases and J by 0 bases, with 14 bases between. CDR3 region: CASSPGGLANYGYTF. In DNA form, the CDR3 reads TGTGCCAGCAGTCCCGGGGGGTTAGCTAACTATGGCTACACCTTC.

Turning to this clone: Germline is not matched at one junction end, which may reflect a read error. The CDR3 protein is CASRGAWREGSSCEQYF. The DNA of the CDR3 is TGTGCCAGCAGAGGGGCTTGGCGGGAGGGGAGCTCCTGCGAGCAGTACTTC. The gene calls are TRBV6-8 and TRBJ2-7, with 9 bases fitting TRBD2. Looked up from germline, CDR1 is MNHGY and CDR2 is SAAAGT. CDR3 size: 17 residues.

The chain links TRBV6-8 to TRBJ2-2; 10 nucleotides line up with TRBD1. Germline values: CDR1 MNHGY, CDR2 SAAAGT. V lost 6 bases to trimming and J lost 4 bases; unmatched junction nucleotides: 8. The CDR3 contains 16 residues. Written as DNA, the CDR3 is TGTGCCAGCAGCGAACCGGGACAGGGGCCCACCGGGGAGCTGTTTTTT. This sequence encodes CASSEPGQGPTGELFF.

The rearrangement uses TRBV11-3 and TRBJ1-3; tentatively, D is TRBD1 (6 bases). The V end lost 5 bases, the J end lost 4 bases, and 18 bases lay between the germline ends. The germline gives CDR1 SGHNT, CDR2 YENEEA. The CDR3 is made up of 16 amino acids. CDR3 region: CASSVTLRGLGNTIYF. CDR3 nucleotide sequence: TGTGCCAGCAGCGTCACCCTCAGGGGTTTAGGAAACACCATATATTTT.

The V gene is TRBV12-5, the J gene TRBJ2-1; 12 nucleotides align to TRBD2. The CDR3 contains 16 residues. CDR1 and CDR2 (germline): LGHNT, FRNRAP. The V segment lost 2 bases and the J segment 6 bases; nucleotides outside the gene matches: 5. Here the CDR3 reads CASGLTSSGRVNEQFF. DNA for the CDR3: TGTGCTAGTGGTTTGACCTCTAGCGGGAGGGTCAATGAGCAGTTCTTC.

The chain links TRBV6-8 to TRBJ2-6, with D tentatively TRBD2 (6 bases). Per germline, CDR1 MNHGY and CDR2 SAAAGT. The germline V and J ends were trimmed by 4 bases and 1 base, with 8 bases remaining between them. CDR3 length equals 15 residues. As DNA, the CDR3 is TGTGCCAGCAGTTCCGGGACTTCTGGGGCCAACGTCCTGACTTTC. This codes for CASSSGTSGANVLTF.

The J gene is TRBJ1-1, the V gene TRBV19, with 7 bases matching TRBD1. V shed 5 bases, J shed 0 bases, and the junction held 3 bases outside the gene matches. The CDR3 has 14 residues. Germline-derived CDR1 and CDR2 are LNHDA and SQIVND (reference sequence). For the CDR3, the DNA is TGTGCCAGTAGTGTCGACAGGGTGAACACTGAAGCTTTCTTT. Translation: CASSVDRVNTEAFF.

This clone was seen once. J is TRBJ2-3 and V is TRBV4-1; D may be TRBD2 (6 bases). Germline CDR1 and CDR2: MGHRA and YSYEKL. This CDR3 has 16 residues. Trimming took off 0 bases at V and 2 bases at J, with 12 bases between the two ends. The CDR3 DNA follows: TGCGCCAGCAGCCAAGATGAGCGGGCCGTCACAGATACGCAGTATTTT. It yields the protein CASSQDERAVTDTQYF.

As DNA, the CDR3 is TGTGCCAGCAGTTCACCTACGGGGGTGGGCACAGATACGCAGTATTTT. It codes for CASSSPTGVGTDTQYF. The chain joins TRBV28 to TRBJ2-3; maybe TRBD2 (6 bases). This CDR3 has 16 amino acids. The germline gives CDR1 MDHEN, CDR2 SYDVKM. V dropped 4 bases and J dropped 1 base, with 15 bases sitting between them. Full variable domain (remainder filled in from reference TRBV28 and TRBJ2-3): DVKVTQSSRYLVKRTGEKVFLECVQDMDHENMFWYRQDPGLGLRLIYFSYDVKMKEKGDIPEGYSVSREKKERFSLILESASTNQTSMYLCASSSPTGVGTDTQYFGPGTRLTVL.

The chain links TRBV6-8 to TRBJ1-2; TRBD1 matches 7 bases. The CDR3 has 14 amino acids. Per germline, CDR1 MNHGY and CDR2 SAAAGT. Losses at the gene ends were 6 bases for V and 3 bases for J; bases not matched to a gene: 7. The DNA of the CDR3 is TGTGCCAGCAGAAAAGGGGGCAGGGACTATGGCTACACCTTC. It specifies CASRKGGRDYGYTF.

This chain uses TRBV28 with TRBJ1-2; no clear D. V lost 2 bases and J 8 bases, leaving 9 bases between the germline ends. Germline V lookup: CDR1 MDHEN, CDR2 SYDVKM. The CDR3 is 12 residues long. The CDR3 DNA follows: TGTGCCAGCAGTTTAGCCCCCCGAGGCTACACCTTC. It codes for CASSLAPRGYTF.

The V gene is TRBV6-8, the J gene TRBJ1-2; D remains unclear. Germline values: CDR1 MNHGY, CDR2 SAAAGT. V lost 7 bases and J lost 5, with 17 bases in between. The length of the CDR3 is 14 residues. The CDR3 region has the DNA TGTGCCAGCACCGTGGACTTGATCCGATATGGCTACACCTTC. Encoded protein: CASTVDLIRYGYTF.

V and J are TRBV6-8 and TRBJ1-1; D possibly corresponds to TRBD1 (6 bases). CDR3 length: 13 residues. Germline values: CDR1 MNHGY, CDR2 SAAAGT. Trimming removed 6 bases from V and 3 bases from J, with 11 bases in between. The CDR3 coding sequence is TGTGCCAGCAGAAACAGGGTGGACACTGAAGCTTTCTTT. Protein product: CASRNRVDTEAFF.

The chain is built from TRBV6-8 and TRBJ1-1; 8 bases map to TRBD1. V was pared by 4 bases and J by 6 bases, with 13 bases of the junction left unmatched. The CDR3 totals 16 residues. CDR1 and CDR2 from the germline V gene are MNHGY and SAAAGT. The CDR3 coding sequence is TGTGCCAGCAGTTCCAATCTGGACAGGGCTTTTCCTGAAGCTTTCTTT. It is translated as CASSSNLDRAFPEAFF.

The rearrangement links TRBV6-8 to TRBJ1-5; 7 bases align to TRBD1. Germline lookup yields CDR1 MNHGY and CDR2 SAAAGT. CDR3 size: 17 residues. Trimming removed 0 bases from V and 1 base from J; junction bases left unmatched: 6. For the CDR3, the DNA is TGTGCCAGCAGTTACTCCGGGACAGCTTTCAGCAATCAGCCCCAGCATTTT. Its protein is CASSYSGTAFSNQPQHF.

The chain recombines TRBV15 with TRBJ2-2, with 9 bases identical to TRBD2. Germline values: CDR1 LNHNV, CDR2 YYDKDF (reference sequence). There are 16 residues in the CDR3. Losses at the gene ends were 7 bases for V and 2 bases for J; bases not matched to a gene: 8. The CDR3 bases are TGTGCCACCAAAAGCGGGGGGTCCATAAACACCGGGGAGCTGTTTTTT. Translated: CATKSGGSINTGELFF.

This clone was picked up one time. Compared with germline, one end of the junction differs, possibly owing to a read error. V gene TRBV6-8 combines with J gene TRBJ2-1; D possibly corresponds to TRBD1 (5 bases). Germline assignment: CDR1 MNHGY and CDR2 SAAAGT. The CDR3 sequence is 13 residues long. The CDR3 bases are TGTGCCATCAGTTGGGGCCAAGACAGTGAGCAGTTCTTC. Its translation: CAISWGQDSEQFF.

This clone was recorded only once. The chain uses TRBV29-1 and TRBJ2-1; D might be TRBD2 (5 bases). Per germline, CDR1 SQVTM and CDR2 ANQGSEA. Trimming stripped 4 bases from V and 11 bases from J, with 24 bases between. The CDR3 spans 15 residues. CDR3 in amino acids: CSVAGSEDHPGKQFF. The CDR3 DNA reads as TGCAGCGTTGCAGGCAGCGAGGACCATCCCGGGAAGCAGTTCTTC.